These T cell receptor beta chains were read from a single sample in a study of cytotoxic CD8 clonotypes in ibrutinib-treated CLL. TCRdb's table, derived via immunoSEQ multiplex PCR, lists solely in-frame clones and lacks some. This table has 270,000 or so clones, 65% to 85% appearing once. The input for sequencing was PBMCs, taken at disease progression, from a patient treated with ibrutinib. These receptors came from a human donor with chronic lymphocytic leukemia. The CDR3 runs from the conserved cysteine through the conserved F or W. Fields, in order: clone size, J gene, D gene, V gene, CDR3 DNA, CDR3 protein. The D gene is left open where the match is weak. Clone size is stated in some rows and not others, as once, few, many or a class when expanded.

abundance: .
j_gene: TRBJ1-4
d_gene: TRBD1
v_gene: TRBV19
CDR3nt: TGTGCCACCCGACAGGGGGGTGCTAATGAAAAACTGTTTTTT
CDR3aa: CATRQGGANEKLFF

abundance: once
j_gene: TRBJ1-2
d_gene: .
v_gene: TRBV9
CDR3nt: TGTGCCAGCAGCGTAGCTACGAAGCGGACCGGTTTAGGCTACACCTTC
CDR3aa: CASSVATKRTGLGYTF

abundance: .
j_gene: TRBJ2-4
d_gene: TRBD1
v_gene: TRBV2
CDR3nt: TGTGCCAGCAGCACAAGACCCGGGCCAGGGGGCTTCGGAAACATTCAGTACTTC
CDR3aa: CASSTRPGPGGFGNIQYF

abundance: few
j_gene: TRBJ1-4
d_gene: .
v_gene: TRBV4-1
CDR3nt: TGCGCCAGCAGCCAAGTCCCGAATGAAAAACTGTTTTTT
CDR3aa: CASSQVPNEKLFF

abundance: .
j_gene: TRBJ2-7
d_gene: .
v_gene: TRBV7-6
CDR3nt: TGTGCCAGCAGCCCCTCTGGGGGGTTGTTGCCCTACGAGCAGTACTTC
CDR3aa: CASSPSGGLLPYEQYF

abundance: .
j_gene: TRBJ1-2
d_gene: TRBD1
v_gene: TRBV19
CDR3nt: TGTGCCAGTAGTAAGGACAGGAGATACGCCTTC
CDR3aa: CASSKDRRYAF

abundance: .
j_gene: TRBJ2-3
d_gene: TRBD2
v_gene: TRBV7-2
CDR3nt: TGTGCCAGCAGCTTAGTTTCTGGGACTAGCGGGGAGGAAGGGGATACGCAGTATTTT
CDR3aa: CASSLVSGTSGEEGDTQYF

abundance: .
j_gene: TRBJ1-1
d_gene: .
v_gene: TRBV11-2
CDR3nt: TGTGCCAGCAGCCCATGGGGGGGGAACACTGAAGCTTTCTTT
CDR3aa: CASSPWGGNTEAFF

abundance: .
j_gene: TRBJ2-7
d_gene: .
v_gene: TRBV28
CDR3nt: TGTGCCAGCAGAAGACTCCGACTCAGCTCCTACGAGCAGTACTTC
CDR3aa: CASRRLRLSSYEQYF

abundance: .
j_gene: TRBJ2-1
d_gene: .
v_gene: TRBV4-1
CDR3nt: TGCGCCAGCAGCCAGCGGGGCAATGAGCAGTTCTTC
CDR3aa: CASSQRGNEQFF

abundance: .
j_gene: TRBJ2-7
d_gene: .
v_gene: TRBV5-5
CDR3nt: TGTGCCAGCAGCTTGACATTCGGATTCCAGTACGAGCAGTACTTC
CDR3aa: CASSLTFGFQYEQYF

abundance: .
j_gene: TRBJ2-7
d_gene: TRBD2
v_gene: TRBV5-5
CDR3nt: TGTGCCAGCAGCTTGGGGCCCCTAGCGGGAGGGCCGTACGAGCAGTACTTC
CDR3aa: CASSLGPLAGGPYEQYF

abundance: few
j_gene: TRBJ2-2
d_gene: .
v_gene: TRBV6-6
CDR3nt: TGTGCCAGCAGTTCTATTGGTGGGGAGCTGTTTTTT
CDR3aa: CASSSIGGELFF

abundance: .
j_gene: TRBJ1-3
d_gene: .
v_gene: TRBV29-1
CDR3nt: TGCAGCGTTGAACTCGCAGGGGCTGGAAACACCATATATTTT
CDR3aa: CSVELAGAGNTIYF

abundance: .
j_gene: TRBJ1-1
d_gene: .
v_gene: TRBV7-6
CDR3nt: TGTGCCAGCAGCCGCGGTGGGGGGGCGGACACTGAAGCTTTCTTT
CDR3aa: CASSRGGGADTEAFF

abundance: .
j_gene: TRBJ2-1
d_gene: .
v_gene: TRBV5-6
CDR3nt: TGTGCCAGCAGCCCTACCGCGGGGAAGGACAATGAGCAGTTCTTC
CDR3aa: CASSPTAGKDNEQFF

abundance: once
j_gene: TRBJ1-2
d_gene: .
v_gene: TRBV10-3
CDR3nt: TGTGCCATCAGTGGGGAGGGCCTGGGCTATGGCTACACCTTC
CDR3aa: CAISGEGLGYGYTF

abundance: few
j_gene: TRBJ1-5
d_gene: TRBD1
v_gene: TRBV19
CDR3nt: TGTGCCAGTCAGCGTCCCTCATTAGGACAGGACAATCAGCCCCAGCATTTT
CDR3aa: CASQRPSLGQDNQPQHF

abundance: .
j_gene: TRBJ2-5
d_gene: .
v_gene: TRBV6-5
CDR3nt: TGTGCCAGCAGTTCCCCACAGGGTATGGAGACCCAGTACTTC
CDR3aa: CASSSPQGMETQYF

abundance: .
j_gene: TRBJ2-3
d_gene: .
v_gene: TRBV2
CDR3nt: TGTGCCAGCGGGATGGGGGTAAACACAGATACGCAGTATTTT
CDR3aa: CASGMGVNTDTQYF

abundance: .
j_gene: TRBJ2-1
d_gene: .
v_gene: TRBV29-1
CDR3nt: TGCAGCGTTGACTTGGGGAGGACCTACAATGAGCAGTTCTTC
CDR3aa: CSVDLGRTYNEQFF

abundance: .
j_gene: TRBJ2-1
d_gene: TRBD2
v_gene: TRBV5-1
CDR3nt: TGCGCCAGCAGCTTCCGCCCCGGGGGGTCCGATGAGCAGTTCTTC
CDR3aa: CASSFRPGGSDEQFF

abundance: .
j_gene: TRBJ2-4
d_gene: .
v_gene: TRBV7-9
CDR3nt: TGTGCCAGCAGCTTAAAGTTGGGAGCCAAAAACATTCAGTACTTC
CDR3aa: CASSLKLGAKNIQYF

abundance: .
j_gene: TRBJ1-4
d_gene: .
v_gene: TRBV5-4
CDR3nt: TGTGCCAGCAGCTTGGAACCTAATGAAAAACTGTTTTTT
CDR3aa: CASSLEPNEKLFF

abundance: .
j_gene: TRBJ2-1
d_gene: .
v_gene: TRBV4-1
CDR3nt: TGCGCCAGCAGCCTCACGGGCAATGAGCAGTTCTTC
CDR3aa: CASSLTGNEQFF

abundance: few
j_gene: TRBJ2-5
d_gene: .
v_gene: TRBV9
CDR3nt: TGTGCCAGCAGCGCCTCCCCCCAAGAGACCCAGTACTTC
CDR3aa: CASSASPQETQYF

abundance: .
j_gene: TRBJ2-7
d_gene: TRBD2
v_gene: TRBV7-2
CDR3nt: TGTGCCAGCAGCTTTAGCGGGAGGAACGAGCAGTACTTC
CDR3aa: CASSFSGRNEQYF

abundance: .
j_gene: TRBJ2-7
d_gene: .
v_gene: TRBV5-6
CDR3nt: TGTGCCAGCAGCTACCCGACTGGCGGGTACGAGCAGTACTTC
CDR3aa: CASSYPTGGYEQYF

abundance: .
j_gene: TRBJ2-5
d_gene: .
v_gene: TRBV29-1
CDR3nt: TGCAGCGTTGAAGATTTGCGAACCCAAGAGACCCAGTACTTC
CDR3aa: CSVEDLRTQETQYF

abundance: .
j_gene: TRBJ2-3
d_gene: TRBD1
v_gene: TRBV2
CDR3nt: TGTGCCAGCTACAGGGGAGCTAGCACAGATACGCAGTATTTT
CDR3aa: CASYRGASTDTQYF

abundance: .
j_gene: TRBJ2-1
d_gene: TRBD2
v_gene: TRBV15
CDR3nt: TGTGCCACCAGCAGAGGACTAGCTGGGGATTACAATGAGCAGTTCTTC
CDR3aa: CATSRGLAGDYNEQFF

abundance: once
j_gene: TRBJ2-2
d_gene: .
v_gene: TRBV21-1
CDR3nt: TGTGCCAGCAGCAAGAGACGGTTCGCGAACACCGGGGAGCTGTTTTTT
CDR3aa: CASSKRRFANTGELFF

abundance: .
j_gene: TRBJ1-2
d_gene: TRBD1
v_gene: TRBV2
CDR3nt: TGTGCCAGCAGTCCGGGACAGTTCTATGGCTACACCTTC
CDR3aa: CASSPGQFYGYTF

abundance: .
j_gene: TRBJ1-5
d_gene: TRBD1
v_gene: TRBV7-3
CDR3nt: TGTGCCAGCAGCCTGGGACAGTCCGGGGTAGGTCAGCCCCAGCATTTT
CDR3aa: CASSLGQSGVGQPQHF

abundance: .
j_gene: TRBJ2-3
d_gene: .
v_gene: TRBV5-1
CDR3nt: TGCGCCAGCCGTCCCCTAGCGACTAGCACAGATACGCAGTATTTT
CDR3aa: CASRPLATSTDTQYF

abundance: .
j_gene: TRBJ2-5
d_gene: .
v_gene: TRBV6-5
CDR3nt: TGTGCCAGCAGTTACTCGCAGGGGCGAGGGGAGACCCAGTACTTC
CDR3aa: CASSYSQGRGETQYF

abundance: .
j_gene: TRBJ1-5
d_gene: TRBD1
v_gene: TRBV23-1
CDR3nt: TGCGCCAGCACCTTACAGGGGCGAGGGCAGCCCCAGCATTTT
CDR3aa: CASTLQGRGQPQHF

abundance: .
j_gene: TRBJ1-5
d_gene: .
v_gene: TRBV9
CDR3nt: TGTGCCAGCAGCGTAGATGGGGACCCCGATCAGCCCCAGCATTTT
CDR3aa: CASSVDGDPDQPQHF

abundance: once
j_gene: TRBJ1-1
d_gene: .
v_gene: TRBV5-1
CDR3nt: TGCGCCAGCAGCTTGGGACACGGCGGTGGCACTGAAGCTTTCTTT
CDR3aa: CASSLGHGGGTEAFF

abundance: .
j_gene: TRBJ1-3
d_gene: TRBD1
v_gene: TRBV5-1
CDR3nt: TGCGCCAGCAGCCCGACAGGGGGCTCTGGAAACACCATATATTTT
CDR3aa: CASSPTGGSGNTIYF

abundance: .
j_gene: TRBJ2-5
d_gene: TRBD1
v_gene: TRBV6-5
CDR3nt: TGTGCCAGCAGAAAGACAGGGGACGAGACCCAGTACTTC
CDR3aa: CASRKTGDETQYF

abundance: .
j_gene: TRBJ2-7
d_gene: .
v_gene: TRBV9
CDR3nt: TGTGCCAGCGGGGAAGGGGGGACCTACGAGCAGTACTTC
CDR3aa: CASGEGGTYEQYF

abundance: .
j_gene: TRBJ2-7
d_gene: TRBD2
v_gene: TRBV18
CDR3nt: TGTGCCAGCTCACCACTGGGGGGGGAAAAGTACTTC
CDR3aa: CASSPLGGEKYF

abundance: .
j_gene: TRBJ2-7
d_gene: TRBD1
v_gene: TRBV10-3
CDR3nt: TGTGCCATCAGCACCGACAGGGGGCGCGAGCAGTACTTC
CDR3aa: CAISTDRGREQYF

abundance: .
j_gene: TRBJ2-5
d_gene: .
v_gene: TRBV14
CDR3nt: TGTGCCAGCAGCCAAGATCACCTTCAGGTCCAAGAGACCCAGTACTTC
CDR3aa: CASSQDHLQVQETQYF

abundance: .
j_gene: TRBJ2-7
d_gene: TRBD1
v_gene: TRBV4-3
CDR3nt: TGCGCCAGCAGCCAAGGAGGACAGGGGGACGAGCAGTACTTC
CDR3aa: CASSQGGQGDEQYF

abundance: .
j_gene: TRBJ2-7
d_gene: TRBD2
v_gene: TRBV5-1
CDR3nt: TGCGCCAGCAGCTTGCAGACTAGCGGGAGCTCCTACGAGCAGTACTTC
CDR3aa: CASSLQTSGSSYEQYF

abundance: .
j_gene: TRBJ2-7
d_gene: TRBD2
v_gene: TRBV6-6
CDR3nt: TGTGCCAGCAGTTACGGTAGGACTAGTAGCGAGCAGTACTTC
CDR3aa: CASSYGRTSSEQYF

abundance: few
j_gene: TRBJ2-5
d_gene: .
v_gene: TRBV2
CDR3nt: TGTGCCAGCAGTCAGCGACAGCTTTTGTACCAAGAGACCCAGTACTTC
CDR3aa: CASSQRQLLYQETQYF

abundance: .
j_gene: TRBJ2-1
d_gene: .
v_gene: TRBV15
CDR3nt: TGTGCCACCAGCAGAGGTAGGGATGAGCAGTTCTTC
CDR3aa: CATSRGRDEQFF

abundance: once
j_gene: TRBJ2-7
d_gene: .
v_gene: TRBV5-1
CDR3nt: TGCGCCAGCAGCCCGGAGGGTATACTCGGACAGGCCCACTACGAGCAGTACTTC
CDR3aa: CASSPEGILGQAHYEQYF

abundance: .
j_gene: TRBJ2-7
d_gene: .
v_gene: TRBV20-1
CDR3nt: TGCAGTGCCGGTTCCTACGAGCAGTACTTC
CDR3aa: CSAGSYEQYF